The sequence of this T cell receptor (beta chain) was determined in a study of cytomegalovirus exposure and HLA in healthy donors (dated by TCRdb to about 2017). A note on the overall study: An earlier analysis of 587 of the donors reported about 280 Gb of sequence data and 117 million unique TCR beta sequences obtained from around 170 million T cells. About 280 gigabases of sequencing data and around 85 million unique TCR sequences made up an early release that covered approximately 700 HLA-typed donors. The genetic ancestry cluster associated with self-reported Caucasian donors included about four fifths of the roughly 400 genotyped donors. The aim of the study was to test whether cataloging public T cell receptors could identify signatures of past pathogen exposure. Using immunosequencing, the study profiled T cell repertoires from 550 to 750 subjects and related those repertoires to cytomegalovirus serostatus. Along with the roughly 670-subject first cohort, a separate validation cohort of about 110 different subjects was used. To predict cytomegalovirus infection status, the study brought together high-throughput TCR immunosequencing, statistical association of individual TCRs with disease status, and machine learning. A later analysis re-analyzed previously published TCR beta repertoires from 660 or so donors and added high-resolution HLA genotyping to study TCR occurrence patterns. In the later analysis, no new phenotypic data were used to find candidate immune exposures; instead, reliance was placed on TCR beta sequences and their occurrence across donors. An earlier analysis of 500 to 650 of the donors applied high-throughput TCR beta sequencing to assess whether each TCR beta V gene segment acted as functional or pseudogenic. Donor age, sex, ethnicity and CMV serostatus were compiled alongside the repertoire data. A later genetic analysis took genome-wide SNP genotypes for about 60% of the roughly 670 donors and used that subset as a discovery cohort. Every discovery cohort repertoire had been produced on one sequencing platform. HLA typing covered class I and class II loci at four-digit resolution. Typing coverage varied by locus: roughly 629-640 donors for A, B, C, DRB1 and DQB1; roughly 500 for DQA1; more than 600 for DPA1; some 470 for DPB1. Because of strong linkage in the cohort, five DR-DQ haplotypes were treated as single units for association and clustering. Across 398 genotyped donors of the cohort, an average of roughly 200,000 unique TCR beta nucleotide sequences per donor were sequenced, and roughly 20% of those sequences were non-productive. Points the paper makes about the study in general: At a false discovery rate of 0.05, a later analysis linked fewer than 20,000 TCR beta sequences to specific HLA alleles. When HLA alleles, especially DR and DQ, strongly co-occurred, TCR associations were difficult to assign to individual alleles. A later analysis found that most CMV-associated TCR beta chains appeared HLA-restricted, with HLA associations seemingly driven largely by CMV exposure. In a later analysis, the rate of TCR association differed among HLA loci, with DRB1 alleles having the most associated TCRs and HLA-C alleles having the fewest. Only TCR beta chains were sequenced in this cohort, and the absence of alpha or paired-chain data limited detectable features. The authors suggested that the approach could potentially be generalized to other disease states and immunological phenotypes. Compared with the approximately 670-donor mean, donors in an Asian-associated ancestry cluster had fewer N-insertions in productive TCRs, according to a later genetic analysis. An association between a missense DCLRE1C variant and V-gene and J-gene trimming of TCR beta chains was found in a later genetic analysis and replicated in an independent cohort. Because the 87-base-pair reads could not distinguish some IMGT-functional V segments, including TRBV6-2 and TRBV6-3, those segments were excluded. In vitro tests confirmed that a few of the cytomegalovirus-associated TCR beta chains recognize cytomegalovirus antigens. Cytomegalovirus status was reported to be diagnosed by the classifier with high specificity and sensitivity in both the original and validation cohorts. Because counts were too low, roughly 17 rarely observed V segments, including chromosome 9 orphons, were left out of the earlier analysis of some 600 of the donors. The study gave a list of under 200 TCR beta chains associated with cytomegalovirus. In a later analysis, HLA-associated TCR beta chains showed more clonal expansion and lower generation probabilities than non-associated chains that were equally common. An earlier analysis of around 500 of the donors showed that most TCR beta V segments appeared in productive rearrangements either about 87% or about 30% of the time, which broadly matched IMGT annotations. Across donors, most TCR sequences were observed very rarely, whereas some public TCRs were present in many individuals. Correlated functional status among segregating V segments might reflect linkage disequilibrium, but an unknown experimental factor could not be ruled out. HLA typing was unavailable for some donors at each locus, so association tests used only the typed subset. For the cohort, immune exposure information was limited to CMV serostatus. Presence/absence analyses assumed roughly uniform sequencing depth across donors, an assumption that may not hold. According to a later analysis, parvovirus B19, influenza, CMV and Epstein-Barr virus appeared linked to several top co-occurrence clusters. A further reported finding was that TCR beta sequences accurately predicted the HLA-A and HLA-B alleles for most subjects in the first cohort. A group of highly shared sequence variants was considered likely to be a technical artifact of the sequencing pipeline.

Libraries were made using the immunoSEQ multiplex PCR assay. A mixture of 60 forward primers for TCR Vbeta segments and 13 reverse primers for TCR Jbeta segments was used in the multiplex PCR. A multiplex PCR assay on genomic DNA amplified the CDR3 region of rearranged TCR beta genes. The Illumina HiSeq System was used to sequence the amplified TCR beta libraries as 87-base-pair reads. In the paper's pipeline: Across the 700 or so repertoires, a later analysis counted approximately 83 million unique TCR beta chains, some 11 million of which were shared by at least two donors. A nearest-neighbor algorithm error-corrected the raw reads and collapsed the reads into unique sequences, merging closely related sequences to remove PCR and sequencing errors. V, D and J gene segments were assigned by aligning CDR3 sequences to IMGT reference sequences. For a sequence to be retained, at least a six-nucleotide match to both a V gene segment and a J gene segment was required. Rearrangements were called productive when the CDR3 lacked stop codons and stayed in frame with V and J; all others were non-productive. Following IMGT convention, CDR3 was defined as the stretch from the second conserved V-encoded cysteine up to the conserved J-encoded phenylalanine. Sequences without an unambiguous match to a single V gene segment were excluded from the earlier analysis of a few hundred of the donors. An earlier analysis of 587 of the donors called V segments functional above 56.7% productive rearrangements and segregating when the between-donor standard deviation exceeded 5%. A statistical classification framework was developed to diagnose cytomegalovirus status using the catalog of TCR beta chain sequences. In a later analysis, V and J genes were assigned by comparing TCR nucleotide sequences against IMGT/GENE-DB human TR gene sequences. In a later analysis, CDR3 sequences and most-parsimonious VDJ recombination scenarios were assigned using the TCRdist pipeline. In a later analysis, each TCR beta chain was defined by its CDR3 amino acid sequence together with its V-gene family, and reads without a unique V-gene family were excluded. To address suspected cross-contamination and a sequencing artifact, a later analysis removed over 500 highly shared, low-generation-probability nucleotide sequences. In a later analysis, a clonal expansion index for each public chain was calculated from normalized within-repertoire ranks of inferred template counts. A later analysis computed generation probabilities with a VDJ recombination model fitted to out-of-frame rearrangements, and checked the results against IGoR. A later analysis scored TCR-TCR, TCR-HLA and TCR-CMV co-occurrence with hypergeometric tests, applying a repertoire-size bias correction to TCR pairs. A later analysis estimated false discovery rates by permuting HLA or CMV assignments 20 times. In a later analysis, co-occurring TCRs were grouped using DBSCAN, and TCRdist sequence similarity was added for clustering within HLA-allele-positive subsets. Repertoires with fewer than 30,000 or more than 120,000 public chains were left out of co-occurrence clustering, as were about 5 repertoires with anomalous nucleotide sharing. TCRdb's version of the immuneACCESS table is confined to in-frame rearrangements and falls short of the full clone set. An unresolved V gene accounts for under half of the shortfall where checked; the remainder is of unknown origin. V and J calls plus clone size are reproduced from that table; the DNA served to infer D and trimming. The table for this sample lists approximately 72,000 clones; about four fifths of them were counted only once. 4.5% to 7% of the sample comes from the top ten.

Reading from cysteine to phenylalanine, the CDR3 counts 17 amino acids. This entry keeps only the CDR3 DNA: 51 bases, framed from base 1. Based on the germline V gene, the CDR1 and CDR2 sequences are SGHVS and FQNEAQ. Trimming removed 1 base from V and 4 bases from J; the gene matches leave 13 bases unexplained. Turning to this clone: Its binding antigen is unknown. No base quality values were provided; no much bigger clone lies one nucleotide off.

The cohort consisted of 670 or so healthy bone marrow donors. Cohort members were all nominally healthy when sampled, although unrecorded immune exposures were likely present. The donor tested CMV seropositive, placing the donor among the roughly 300 seropositive members of the cohort. A peripheral blood sample was collected from each donor, and TCR beta sequencing was performed on peripheral blood mononuclear cells. The Qiagen DNeasy Blood Extraction Kit was used to extract genomic DNA from the blood cell samples. This clonotype was sampled from a male donor in good health and CMV-seropositive. The chain links TRBV7-8 with TRBJ2-7; TRBD2 lines up with 7 middle nucleotides. Input material: PBMCs. Here the CDR3 is given as CASSLGLLGEGRYEQYF. The sequence in DNA is TGTGCCAGCAGCTTAGGGTTGTTGGGGGAGGGGAGGTACGAGCAGTACTTC.